This TCR beta chain was recorded in a study of T cells in pancreatic ductal adenocarcinoma. Trimming stripped 6 bases from V and 3 bases from J, with 11 bases between. Germline CDR1 is MNHNY and CDR2 is SVGAGI (reference sequence). CDR3 length: 13 amino acids. No neoadjuvant therapy was given to the selected pancreatic ductal adenocarcinoma patients before their surgery. Assay used: immunoSEQ multiplex PCR; TCRdb lists only in-frame clones, some missing. The table has 8,500 to 9,500 clones, roughly 91% seen once. The sequence came from a human donor with pancreatic ductal adenocarcinoma. The sample comprised PBMCs. V and J are TRBV6-6 and TRBJ1-1, with D perhaps TRBD1 (5 bases). In DNA form, the CDR3 reads TGTGCCAGCAGCCGCGGGGGGTACACTGAAGCTTTCTTT. It is translated as CASSRGGYTEAFF.